This T cell receptor (beta chain) was captured by sequencing in a study of shared clonotypes between healthy human individuals. About the research overall: Donors consisted of a couple of women and three men between 18 and 49.

Whole-study results and caveats: Larger estimated richness was generally seen in naive subsets than in memory subsets.

Donors had no recently reported acute infections or vaccinations and were HIV-negative. The CDR3 contains 15 residues. Germline V gene lookup returns CDR1 WNHNN and CDR2 SYGVQD (reference sequence). Trimming stripped 5 bases from V and 5 bases from J, with 18 bases between. About this clone itself: Its antigen is undetermined.

Clones were sequenced by immunoSEQ multiplex PCR, and TCRdb holds only the in-frame ones, with some missing. The sample records some 2,400,000 clones, approximately 96% being singletons. The receptor was derived from a man aged 18 to 29 in good health. The V and J genes are TRBV10-1 and TRBJ1-1; the D gene is possibly TRBD1 (6 bases). Sequenced material: naive CD4+ T cells sorted from blood. Documented subset: CD45RA+ positively selected. The CDR3 here is CASSYSRGVRTEAFF. The CDR3, as DNA: TGCGCCAGCAGTTACTCGAGGGGGGTAAGGACTGAAGCTTTCTTT.